The entry that follows covers one T cell receptor beta chain sequence. The PCR contained 60 Vbeta and 13 Jbeta primers. The repertoire was sequenced with immunoSEQ multiplex PCR; TCRdb's copy has only in-frame clones and lacks some. This repertoire shows about 300,000 clones, more than 80% found once; its top ten account for 3% to 4%. The record originates from a study of cytomegalovirus exposure and HLA in healthy donors. Trimming removed 2 bases from V and 7 bases from J, with 17 bases in between. The CDR3 has 14 amino acids. CDR1 and CDR2 (germline): GTSNPN, SVGIG (reference sequence). The rearrangement joins TRBV30 to TRBJ1-2; maybe TRBD1 (5 bases). The clonotype comes from a man aged 40-55 years in good health and CMV-seropositive. The sample comprised PBMCs. The DNA for the CDR3 is TGTGCCTGGAGTCCTCCCGGGGGAGTGGCTGGCTACACCTTC. Translation gives CAWSPPGGVAGYTF. The variable domain in full, with the rest retrieved from reference TRBV30 and TRBJ1-2, is SQTIHQWPATLVQPVGSPLSLECTVEGTSNPNLYWYRQAAGRGLQLLFYSVGIGQISSEVPQNLSASRPQDRQFILSSKKLLLSDSGFYLCAWSPPGGVAGYTFGSGTRLTVV.